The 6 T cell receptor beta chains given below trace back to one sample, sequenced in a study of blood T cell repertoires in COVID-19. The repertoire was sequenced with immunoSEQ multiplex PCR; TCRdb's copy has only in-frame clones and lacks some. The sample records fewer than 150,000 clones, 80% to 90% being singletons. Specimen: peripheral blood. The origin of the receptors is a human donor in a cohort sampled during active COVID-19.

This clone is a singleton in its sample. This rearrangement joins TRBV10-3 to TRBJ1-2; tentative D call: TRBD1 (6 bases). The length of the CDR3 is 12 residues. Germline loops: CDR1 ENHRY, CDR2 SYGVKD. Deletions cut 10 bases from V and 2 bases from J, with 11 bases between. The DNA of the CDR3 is TGTGCCACCCGAGGGGGAAACTATGGCTACACCTTC. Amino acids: CATRGGNYGYTF.

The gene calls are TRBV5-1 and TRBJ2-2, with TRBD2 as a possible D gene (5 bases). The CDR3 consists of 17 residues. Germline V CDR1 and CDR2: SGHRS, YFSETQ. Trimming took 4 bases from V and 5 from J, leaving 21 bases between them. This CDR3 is CASSPTLTRLETGELFF. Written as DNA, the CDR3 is TGCGCCAGCAGCCCTACCTTAACTAGGTTGGAGACCGGGGAGCTGTTTTTT.

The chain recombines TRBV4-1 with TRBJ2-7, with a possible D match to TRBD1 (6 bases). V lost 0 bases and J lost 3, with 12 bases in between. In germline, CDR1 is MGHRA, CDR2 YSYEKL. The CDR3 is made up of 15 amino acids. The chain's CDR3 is CASSQDWGRFYEQYF. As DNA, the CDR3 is TGCGCCAGCAGCCAAGATTGGGGGCGCTTCTACGAGCAGTACTTC.

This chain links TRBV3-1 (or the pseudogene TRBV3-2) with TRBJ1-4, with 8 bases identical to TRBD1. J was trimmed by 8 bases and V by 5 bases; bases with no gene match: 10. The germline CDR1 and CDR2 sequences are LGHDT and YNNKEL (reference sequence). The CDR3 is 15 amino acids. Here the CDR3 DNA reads TGTGCCAGCAGCGTGCTAGGACAGGGAAGCGAAAAACTGTTTTTT. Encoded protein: CASSVLGQGSEKLFF.

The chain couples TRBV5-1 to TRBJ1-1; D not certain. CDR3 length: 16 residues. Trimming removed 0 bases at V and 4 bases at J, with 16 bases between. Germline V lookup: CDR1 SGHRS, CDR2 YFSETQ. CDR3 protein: CASSLASDTRGTEAFF. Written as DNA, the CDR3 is TGCGCCAGCAGCTTGGCCTCAGATACCCGCGGCACTGAAGCTTTCTTT.

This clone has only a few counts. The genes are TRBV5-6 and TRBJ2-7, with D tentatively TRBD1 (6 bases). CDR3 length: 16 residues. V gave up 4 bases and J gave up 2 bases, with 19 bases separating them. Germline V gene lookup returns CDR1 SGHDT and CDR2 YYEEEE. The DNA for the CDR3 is TGTGCCAGCAGCCCGGACAGCGGCGACGAAGCCTACGAGCAGTACTTC. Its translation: CASSPDSGDEAYEQYF.